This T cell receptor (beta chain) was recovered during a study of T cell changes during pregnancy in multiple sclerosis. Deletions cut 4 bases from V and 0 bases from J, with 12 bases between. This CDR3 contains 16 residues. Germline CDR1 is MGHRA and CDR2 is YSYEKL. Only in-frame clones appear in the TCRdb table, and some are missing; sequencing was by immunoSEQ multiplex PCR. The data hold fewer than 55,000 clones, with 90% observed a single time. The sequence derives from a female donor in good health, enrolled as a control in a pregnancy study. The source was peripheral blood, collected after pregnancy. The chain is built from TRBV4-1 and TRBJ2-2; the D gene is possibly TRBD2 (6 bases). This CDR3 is CASSPLGGPNTGELFF. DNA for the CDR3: TGCGCCAGCAGCCCCCTGGGGGGACCGAACACCGGGGAGCTGTTTTTT.